This T cell receptor (beta chain) was sequenced in a study of blood T cell repertoires in COVID-19. Study-level background: Sites across the United States, Italy and Spain contributed samples from acute and convalescent COVID-19.

As handled by the study authors: Estimated nucleated cell counts came from reference gene primer amplification. The method was immunoSEQ multiplex PCR; TCRdb's version includes in-frame clones alone and lacks a portion of them. For V, J and clone size, that table is used; D and trimming come from the DNA. This sample carries 150,000 to 200,000 clones, less than 80% of them seen once, and the ten largest clones take roughly 13%. Germline V lookup: CDR1 MNHNY, CDR2 SVGAGI (reference sequence). The V segment lost 6 bases and the J segment 5 bases; nucleotides outside the gene matches: 9. There are 15 residues in the CDR3.

This chain links TRBV6-6 with TRBJ1-5; TRBD1 agrees at 8 bases. Input material: peripheral blood. This receptor was identified in a man over 45 who had recovered from COVID-19. The CDR3 region has the DNA TGTGCCAGCAGAACGGACAGGGTAAGGGATCAGCCCCAGCATTTT. The encoded protein is CASRTDRVRDQPQHF.